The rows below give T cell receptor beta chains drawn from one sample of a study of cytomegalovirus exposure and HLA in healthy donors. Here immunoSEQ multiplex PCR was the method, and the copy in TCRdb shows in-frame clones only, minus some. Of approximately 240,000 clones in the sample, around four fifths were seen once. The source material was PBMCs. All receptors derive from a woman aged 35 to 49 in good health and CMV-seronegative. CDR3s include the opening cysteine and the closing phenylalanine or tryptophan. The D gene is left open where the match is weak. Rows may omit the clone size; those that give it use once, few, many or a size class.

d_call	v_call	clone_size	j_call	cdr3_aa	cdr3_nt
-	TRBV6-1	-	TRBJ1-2	CASTTGNYGYTF	TGTGCCAGCACAACAGGAAACTATGGCTACACCTTC
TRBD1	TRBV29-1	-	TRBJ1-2	CSVDPGGPGGYTF	TGCAGCGTTGACCCAGGGGGTCCGGGGGGCTACACCTTC
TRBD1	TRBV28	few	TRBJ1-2	CASSLGGQGAGGYTF	TGTGCCAGCAGTTTAGGAGGACAGGGGGCAGGTGGCTACACCTTC
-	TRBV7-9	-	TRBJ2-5	CASSLGTAGAQYF	TGTGCCAGCAGCTTAGGGACGGCCGGGGCCCAGTACTTC
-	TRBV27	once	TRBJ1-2	CASSPLPLYGYTF	TGTGCCAGCAGCCCTCTTCCCCTCTATGGCTACACCTTC
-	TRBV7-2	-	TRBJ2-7	CASSSLSYEQYF	TGTGCCAGCAGCTCCCTGTCCTACGAGCAGTACTTC
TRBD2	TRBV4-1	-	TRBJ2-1	CASSQGAGGALNEQFF	TGCGCCAGCAGCCAAGGTGCCGGGGGGGCCCTCAATGAGCAGTTCTTC
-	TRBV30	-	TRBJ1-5	CAWSSRGINQPQHF	TGTGCCTGGAGTTCACGGGGGATCAATCAGCCCCAGCATTTT
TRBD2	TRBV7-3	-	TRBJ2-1	CASSLSGGVYNEQFF	TGTGCCAGCAGCTTAAGCGGGGGAGTTTACAATGAGCAGTTCTTC
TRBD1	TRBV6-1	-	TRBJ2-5	CASSRQGIQETQYF	TGTGCCAGCAGCAGACAGGGGATACAAGAGACCCAGTACTTC
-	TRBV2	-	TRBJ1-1	CASSGRGMNTEAFF	TGTGCCAGCAGTGGGCGGGGGATGAACACTGAAGCTTTCTTT
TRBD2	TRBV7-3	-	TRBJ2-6	CASSLNRGLAGGTGANVLTF	TGTGCCAGCAGCCTTAACAGAGGGCTAGCGGGGGGGACGGGGGCCAACGTCCTGACTTTC
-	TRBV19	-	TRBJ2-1	CASSIGRDNEQFF	TGTGCCAGTAGTATCGGCAGGGACAATGAGCAGTTCTTC
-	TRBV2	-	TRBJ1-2	CASSALPQDYYTF	TGTGCCAGCAGTGCCTTACCGCAGGATTACTACACCTTC
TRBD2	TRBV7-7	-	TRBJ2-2	CASSLVAGPGELFF	TGTGCTAGCAGTTTGGTAGCGGGTCCTGGGGAGCTGTTTTTT
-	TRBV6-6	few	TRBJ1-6	CASSYPNSPLHF	TGTGCCAGCAGTTACCCAAATTCACCCCTCCACTTT
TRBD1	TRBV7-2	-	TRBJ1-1	CASSLYRGDTEAFF	TGTGCCAGCAGCTTATACAGGGGTGACACTGAAGCTTTCTTT
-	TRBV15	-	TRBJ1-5	CATAVDHQPQHF	TGTGCCACCGCGGTCGACCATCAGCCCCAGCATTTT
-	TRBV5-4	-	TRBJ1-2	CASSFRTPSNYGYTF	TGTGCCAGCAGCTTCAGGACACCCTCTAACTATGGCTACACCTTC
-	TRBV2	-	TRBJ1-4	CASSRQGGWEKLFF	TGTGCCAGCAGTCGCCAGGGAGGCTGGGAAAAACTGTTTTTT
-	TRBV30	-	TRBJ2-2	CASPGLYANTGELFF	TGTGCCTCCCCTGGACTGTACGCGAACACCGGGGAGCTGTTTTTT
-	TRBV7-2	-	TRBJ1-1	CASSFRETEAFF	TGTGCCAGCAGCTTCCGGGAGACTGAAGCTTTCTTT
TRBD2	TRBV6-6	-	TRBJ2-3	CAITRGGAQTDTQYF	TGTGCCATCACGCGCGGGGGGGCTCAAACAGATACGCAGTATTTT
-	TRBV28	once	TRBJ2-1	CASTSGGRSYNEQFF	TGTGCCAGCACCTCAGGGGGGAGATCCTACAATGAGCAGTTCTTC
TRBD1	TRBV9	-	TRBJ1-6	CASSPFPGQGISLHF	TGTGCCAGCAGTCCTTTCCCGGGACAGGGGATTTCCCTCCACTTT
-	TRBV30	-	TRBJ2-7	CAWIRDYEQYF	TGTGCCTGGATCAGAGACTACGAGCAGTACTTC
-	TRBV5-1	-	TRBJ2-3	CASSHSRPDTQYF	TGCGCCAGCAGCCACAGTAGACCAGATACGCAGTATTTT
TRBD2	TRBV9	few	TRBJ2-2	CASSGPRWGGDTGELFF	TGTGCCAGCAGCGGCCCCCGTTGGGGGGGGGACACCGGGGAGCTGTTTTTT
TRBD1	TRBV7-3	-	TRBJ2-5	CASSSTGEETQYF	TGTGCCAGCAGCTCAACAGGGGAAGAGACCCAGTACTTC
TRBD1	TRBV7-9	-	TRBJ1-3	CASHLRGITGNTIYF	TGTGCCAGTCACCTCAGGGGGATAACTGGAAACACCATATATTTT
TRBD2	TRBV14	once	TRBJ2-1	CASSQVSGRNNEQFF	TGTGCCAGCAGCCAAGTAAGCGGGAGGAACAATGAGCAGTTCTTC
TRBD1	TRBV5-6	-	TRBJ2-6	CASSSSRDRGFGANVLTF	TGTGCCAGCAGCTCGTCCCGGGACAGGGGGTTTGGGGCCAACGTCCTGACTTTC
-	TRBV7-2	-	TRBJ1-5	CASSLVANQPQHF	TGTGCCAGCAGCTTAGTAGCCAATCAGCCCCAGCATTTT
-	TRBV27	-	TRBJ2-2	CASSLSSEGAGELFF	TGTGCCAGCAGTTTATCTTCGGAAGGGGCCGGGGAGCTGTTTTTT
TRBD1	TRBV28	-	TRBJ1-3	CASSLARGQGAGNTIYF	TGTGCCAGCAGTTTAGCGAGAGGACAGGGTGCCGGAAACACCATATATTTT
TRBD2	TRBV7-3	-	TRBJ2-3	CASSTPGLAGGGDTQYF	TGTGCCAGCAGCACACCGGGACTAGCGGGGGGTGGCGATACGCAGTATTTT
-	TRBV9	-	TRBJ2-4	CASSVAGAKNIQYF	TGTGCCAGCAGCGTAGCGGGGGCCAAAAACATTCAGTACTTC
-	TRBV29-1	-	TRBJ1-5	CSVGGANQPQHF	TGCAGCGTGGGGGGTGCGAATCAGCCCCAGCATTTT
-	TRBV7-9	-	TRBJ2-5	CASSLGLVGGQETQYF	TGTGCCAGCAGCTTAGGGCTGGTGGGAGGTCAAGAGACCCAGTACTTC
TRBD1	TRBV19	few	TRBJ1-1	CASSARDRGTEAFF	TGTGCCAGTAGTGCACGTGACAGGGGTACTGAAGCTTTCTTT
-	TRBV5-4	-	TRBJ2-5	CASSLVDSQETQYF	TGTGCCAGCAGCTTGGTGGACTCTCAAGAGACCCAGTACTTC
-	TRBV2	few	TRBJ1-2	CASSAGQARYGYTF	TGTGCCAGCAGCGCGGGCCAGGCCCGCTATGGCTACACCTTC
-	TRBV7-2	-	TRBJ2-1	CASSPRTANEQFF	TGTGCCAGCAGCCCTAGGACTGCCAATGAGCAGTTCTTC
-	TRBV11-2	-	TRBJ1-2	CASSSTGSYGYPF	TGTGCCAGCAGCTCCACAGGGTCCTATGGCTACCCCTTC
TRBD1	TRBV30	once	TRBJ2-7	CALGTVYEQYF	TGTGCCCTAGGGACAGTGTACGAGCAGTACTTC
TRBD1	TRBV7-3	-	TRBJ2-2	CASSQTGGAGELFF	TGTGCCAGCAGCCAGACAGGGGGGGCCGGGGAGCTGTTTTTT
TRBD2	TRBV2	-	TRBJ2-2	CASSEGLARNAGELFF	TGTGCCAGCAGTGAGGGACTAGCGAGAAATGCGGGGGAGCTGTTTTTT
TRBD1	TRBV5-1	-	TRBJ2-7	CASSFRDRATEQYF	TGCGCCAGCAGCTTCCGGGACAGGGCGACCGAGCAGTACTTC
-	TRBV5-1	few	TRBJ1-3	CASSLTQGSGNTIYF	TGCGCCAGCAGCTTGACGCAGGGGTCTGGAAACACCATATATTTT
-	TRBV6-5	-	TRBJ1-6	CASSRLQAMDSPLHF	TGTGCCAGCAGCCGCCTACAGGCTATGGATTCACCCCTCCACTTT